Listed below are T cell receptor beta chains from one sample, sequenced in a study of blood T cell repertoires in COVID-19. Clones were read by immunoSEQ multiplex PCR, and TCRdb kept only the in-frame ones, dropping some. Of about 180,000 clones listed, around 86% were seen once; the top ten hold around 9%. Sequencing used PBMCs or T cells enriched from blood (not recorded which). The receptors come from a woman aged 30 to 39 who had recovered from COVID-19. Each CDR3 is given with its conserved first and last residue. D genes are given only for firm matches. The size field is filled for only some rows; it gives once, few, many or a size class.

j_call d_call v_call clone_size cdr3_nt cdr3_aa
TRBJ1-2 - TRBV11-2 - TGTGCCAGCAGCCCGTCCCAGGGTAACTATGGCTACACCTTC CASSPSQGNYGYTF
TRBJ2-6 - TRBV21-1 - TGTGCCAGCAAGAAACATCCGGCAGGGACAGGTGTCAACTCTGGGGCCAACGTCCTGACTTTC CASKKHPAGTGVNSGANVLTF
TRBJ1-6 TRBD1 TRBV2 - TGTGCCAGCAGTGCCCGAGGGGGCACGGGCACTTGGATCCCCCTCCACTTT CASSARGGTGTWIPLHF
TRBJ1-1 - TRBV2 - TGTGCCAGCAGCCTACAGGGGAACACTGAAGCTTTCTTT CASSLQGNTEAFF
TRBJ2-7 TRBD2 TRBV19 once TGTGCCAGTAGCCCGAGCGGGAGCATGATCTACGAGCAGTACTTC CASSPSGSMIYEQYF
TRBJ1-4 TRBD1 TRBV14 once TGTGCCAGCAGCCCTACCGACAGGGCTATCGAAAAACTGTTTTTT CASSPTDRAIEKLFF
TRBJ2-5 - TRBV5-1 - TGCGCCAGCAGCTTCGGGCAGCGGCAAGAGACCCAGTACTTC CASSFGQRQETQYF
TRBJ2-5 TRBD1 TRBV5-1 - TGCGCCAGCAGCCCGACCGGGACAGGGGGAGTGGGCCAAGAGACCCAGTACTTC CASSPTGTGGVGQETQYF
TRBJ1-3 TRBD1 TRBV5-6 - TGTGCCAGCAGCCCCCGGACAGGGGCTGGAAACACCATATATTTT CASSPRTGAGNTIYF
TRBJ2-7 TRBD1 TRBV5-6 - TGTGCCAGCAGCTTACCCCGACAGGGAGTCGAGCAGTACTTC CASSLPRQGVEQYF
TRBJ2-3 TRBD2 TRBV6-1 - TGTGCCAGCAGTGAAAACGTAGGTGGTCTAGCGGGAGCCCTAGATACGCAGTATTTT CASSENVGGLAGALDTQYF
TRBJ1-1 - TRBV14 - TGTGCCAGCAGCCAAAACAGGGTTAACACTGAAGCTTTCTTT CASSQNRVNTEAFF
TRBJ1-4 - TRBV5-1 - TGCGCCAGCAGCTCGGGAAGGGAGTGGGGAGCTAATGAAAAACTGTTTTTT CASSSGREWGANEKLFF
TRBJ1-6 - TRBV2 - TGTGCCAGCGAGGAGATTTGGAATTCACCCCTCCACTTT CASEEIWNSPLHF
TRBJ2-1 - TRBV20-1 once TGCAGTGCTAGTTTCGGGAGCTCCTACAATGAGCAGTTCTTC CSASFGSSYNEQFF
TRBJ1-6 - TRBV7-6 - TGTGCCAGCAGCTCGGACAACCGGTCACCCCTCCACTTT CASSSDNRSPLHF
TRBJ2-7 TRBD1 TRBV13 - TGTGCCAGCACCAAGACAGGGCGGGAGCAGTACTTC CASTKTGREQYF
TRBJ2-5 - TRBV6-5 - TGTGCCAGCTTTCGGGAGCGAGGAGAGACCCAGTACTTC CASFRERGETQYF
TRBJ1-6 - TRBV7-6 - TGTGCCAGCAGCTTATCTCCAGGGTATAATTCACCCCTCCACTTT CASSLSPGYNSPLHF
TRBJ1-1 TRBD1 TRBV24-1 once TGTGCCACCAGGGACAGGGGAAACACTGAAGCTTTCTTT CATRDRGNTEAFF
TRBJ2-1 TRBD2 TRBV3-1/TRBV3-2 - TGTGCCAGCAGCCAAGGGGGGGGGAGCTCCTACAATGAGCAGTTCTTC CASSQGGGSSYNEQFF
TRBJ1-5 TRBD1 TRBV6-5 - TGTGCCAGCGCGGACAGGACGAATCAGCCCCAGCATTTT CASADRTNQPQHF
TRBJ2-3 - TRBV10-3 - TGTGCCATCAGGGCGGAGGGTGGAAATACGCAGTATTTT CAIRAEGGNTQYF
TRBJ2-3 - TRBV9 - TGTGCCAGCAGCGTAGAGGAGACAGATACGCAGTATTTT CASSVEETDTQYF
TRBJ2-7 - TRBV7-9 - TGTGCCAGCAGCTACAGGGACGCCCGTAGGCCCTACGAGCAGTACTTC CASSYRDARRPYEQYF
TRBJ2-5 TRBD2 TRBV6-5 - TGTGCCAGCAGTTACGAAAAAGCGGGAGGGCGGGCCCAGTACTTC CASSYEKAGGRAQYF
TRBJ2-6 TRBD2 TRBV7-2 - TGTGCCAGCAGCTACAGCGCGGGAGGCGGGGCCAACGTCCTGACTTTC CASSYSAGGGANVLTF
TRBJ1-1 - TRBV7-9 - TGTGCCAGCAGCGCGGACAGAACTGAAGCTTTCTTT CASSADRTEAFF
TRBJ2-2 - TRBV19 - TGTGCCAGTACCAGGGAAATCCAGACTACCGGGGAGCTGTTTTTT CASTREIQTTGELFF
TRBJ2-7 - TRBV27 - TGTGCCAGCAGTTCGGTGTCGTCCTCCTACGAGCAGTACTTC CASSSVSSSYEQYF
TRBJ2-2 - TRBV28 - TGTGCCAGCAGTTTCGGACAACCGAACACCGGGGAGCTGTTTTTT CASSFGQPNTGELFF
TRBJ1-5 - TRBV28 - TGTGCCAGCAGTTTTGCGCAGGGTGGTTGGGATCAGCCCCAGCATTTT CASSFAQGGWDQPQHF
TRBJ2-1 TRBD2 TRBV7-9 few TGTGCCAGCAGCTTAGCAAGCCTAGCGGGATCCAATGAGCAGTTCTTC CASSLASLAGSNEQFF
TRBJ1-4 - TRBV5-4 once TGTGCCAGCAGCTTTTCAGCAACTAATGAAAAACTGTTTTTT CASSFSATNEKLFF
TRBJ2-1 TRBD2 TRBV7-3 - TGTGCCAGCAGCTTCGGGACTAACAATGAGCAGTTCTTC CASSFGTNNEQFF
TRBJ1-2 - TRBV7-9 - TGTGCCAGCAGCTTCCGGGGGGATGGCTACACCTTC CASSFRGDGYTF
TRBJ2-5 TRBD2 TRBV3-1/TRBV3-2 - TGTGCCAGCAGCCGGGGACTAGCGGGAGGACAAGAGACCCAGTACTTC CASSRGLAGGQETQYF
TRBJ2-7 - TRBV14 - TGTGCCAGCAGCCAAGATTATCGGACTCCCTCCTACGAGCAGTACTTC CASSQDYRTPSYEQYF